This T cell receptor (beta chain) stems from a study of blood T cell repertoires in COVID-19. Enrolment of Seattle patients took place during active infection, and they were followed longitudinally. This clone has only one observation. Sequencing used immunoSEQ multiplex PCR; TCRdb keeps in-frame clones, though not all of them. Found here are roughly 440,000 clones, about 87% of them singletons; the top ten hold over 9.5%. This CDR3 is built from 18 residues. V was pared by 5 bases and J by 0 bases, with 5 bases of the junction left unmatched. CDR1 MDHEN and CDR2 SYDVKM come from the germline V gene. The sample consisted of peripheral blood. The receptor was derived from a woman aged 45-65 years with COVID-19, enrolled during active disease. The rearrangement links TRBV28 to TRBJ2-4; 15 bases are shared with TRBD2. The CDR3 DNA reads TGTGCCAGCAGTCCCGGGACTAGCGGGGGGATAGCCAAAAACATTCAGTACTTC. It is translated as CASSPGTSGGIAKNIQYF. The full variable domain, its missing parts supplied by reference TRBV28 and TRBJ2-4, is DVKVTQSSRYLVKRTGEKVFLECVQDMDHENMFWYRQDPGLGLRLIYFSYDVKMKEKGDIPEGYSVSREKKERFSLILESASTNQTSMYLCASSPGTSGGIAKNIQYFGAGTRLSVL.